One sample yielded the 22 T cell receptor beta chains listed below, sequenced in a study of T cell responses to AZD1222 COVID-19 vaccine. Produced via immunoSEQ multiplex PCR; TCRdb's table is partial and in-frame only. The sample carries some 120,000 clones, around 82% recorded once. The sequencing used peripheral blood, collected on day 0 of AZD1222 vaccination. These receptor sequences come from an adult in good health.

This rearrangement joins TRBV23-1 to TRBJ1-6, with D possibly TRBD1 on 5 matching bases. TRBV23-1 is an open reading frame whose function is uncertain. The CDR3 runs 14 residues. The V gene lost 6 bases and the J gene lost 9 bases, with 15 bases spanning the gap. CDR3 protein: CASRVLGVGSPLHF. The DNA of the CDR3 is TGCGCCAGCAGAGTGTTAGGGGTTGGTTCACCCCTCCACTTT.

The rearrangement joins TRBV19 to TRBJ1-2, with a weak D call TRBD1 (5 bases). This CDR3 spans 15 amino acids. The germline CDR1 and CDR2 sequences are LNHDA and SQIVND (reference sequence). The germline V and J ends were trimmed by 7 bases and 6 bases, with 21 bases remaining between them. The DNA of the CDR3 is TGTGCCAGTACTCTGAAAAGGGGTGTCGGGGATGGCTACACCTTC. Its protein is CASTLKRGVGDGYTF.

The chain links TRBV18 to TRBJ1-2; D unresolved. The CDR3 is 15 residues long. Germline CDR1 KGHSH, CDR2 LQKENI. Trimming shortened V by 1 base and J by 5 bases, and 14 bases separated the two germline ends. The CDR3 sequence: CASSPQRAGGYGYTF. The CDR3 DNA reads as TGTGCCAGCTCACCACAGCGTGCTGGTGGATATGGCTACACCTTC. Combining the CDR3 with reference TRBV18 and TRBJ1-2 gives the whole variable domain NAGVMQNPRHLVRRRGQEARLRCSPMKGHSHVYWYRQLPEEGLKFMVYLQKENIIDESGMPKERFSAEFPKEGPSILRIQQVVRGDSAAYFCASSPQRAGGYGYTFGSGTRLTVV.

The CDR3 bases are TGTGCCAGCAGGGCAAGGACGGGTTCCTTAAATCAGCCCCAGCATTTT. Amino acid sequence: CASRARTGSLNQPQHF. V is TRBV7-2 and J is TRBJ1-5; unclear D gene. The CDR3 totals 16 residues. Germline V lookup: CDR1 SGHTA, CDR2 FQGNSA. The ends were cut back, 6 bases at V and 4 bases at J, with 19 bases in the middle.

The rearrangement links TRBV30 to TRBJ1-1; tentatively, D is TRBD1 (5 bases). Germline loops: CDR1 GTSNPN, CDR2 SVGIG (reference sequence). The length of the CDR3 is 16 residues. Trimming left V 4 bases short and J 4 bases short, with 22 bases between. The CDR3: CAWNGASGFGGTEAFF. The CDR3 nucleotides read TGTGCCTGGAATGGGGCGTCGGGGTTTGGGGGCACTGAAGCTTTCTTT. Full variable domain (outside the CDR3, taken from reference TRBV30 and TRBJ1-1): SQTIHQWPATLVQPVGSPLSLECTVEGTSNPNLYWYRQAAGRGLQLLFYSVGIGQISSEVPQNLSASRPQDRQFILSSKKLLLSDSGFYLCAWNGASGFGGTEAFFGQGTRLTVV.

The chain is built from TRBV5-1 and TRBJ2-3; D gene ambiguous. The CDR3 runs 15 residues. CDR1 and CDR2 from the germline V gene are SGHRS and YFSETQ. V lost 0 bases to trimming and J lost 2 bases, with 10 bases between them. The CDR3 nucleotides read TGCGCCAGCAGCTTGGACAGCCACCTCACAGATACGCAGTATTTT. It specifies CASSLDSHLTDTQYF.

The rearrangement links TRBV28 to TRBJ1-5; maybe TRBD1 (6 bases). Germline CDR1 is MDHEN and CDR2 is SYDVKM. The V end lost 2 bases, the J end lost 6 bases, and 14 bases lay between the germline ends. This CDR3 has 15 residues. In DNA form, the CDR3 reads TGTGCCAGCAGTTTAGGGTCAGGGGTAGGTCAGCCCCAGCATTTT. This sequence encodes CASSLGSGVGQPQHF.

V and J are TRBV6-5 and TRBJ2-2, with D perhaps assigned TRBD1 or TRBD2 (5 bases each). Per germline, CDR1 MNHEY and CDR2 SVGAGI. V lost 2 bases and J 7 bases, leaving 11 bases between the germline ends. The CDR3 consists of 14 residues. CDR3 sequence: CASSYGGSGGELFF. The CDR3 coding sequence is TGTGCCAGCAGTTACGGGGGTTCAGGCGGGGAGCTGTTTTTT.

CDR3: CSVTVTTNEKLFF. The CDR3 nucleotides are TGCAGCGTCACAGTGACAACTAATGAAAAACTGTTTTTT. The chain couples TRBV29-1 to TRBJ1-4; no definite D call. The germline CDR1 and CDR2 sequences are SQVTM and ANQGSEA. The germline V and J ends were trimmed by 6 bases and 0 bases, with 8 bases remaining between them. This CDR3 comprises 13 residues.

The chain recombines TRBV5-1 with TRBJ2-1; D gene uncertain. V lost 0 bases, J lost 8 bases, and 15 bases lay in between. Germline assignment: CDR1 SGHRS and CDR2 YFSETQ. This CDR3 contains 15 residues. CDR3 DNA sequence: TGCGCCAGCAGCTTGGCCTCTGAAGTAGCCTATGAGCAGTTCTTC. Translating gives CASSLASEVAYEQFF.

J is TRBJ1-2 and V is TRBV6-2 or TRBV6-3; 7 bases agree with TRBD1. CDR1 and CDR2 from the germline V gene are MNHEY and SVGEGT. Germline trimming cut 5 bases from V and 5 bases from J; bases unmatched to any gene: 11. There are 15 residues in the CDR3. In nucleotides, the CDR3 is TGTGCCAGCAGTAGAGACAGGGCCCACCTGTATGGCTACACCTTC. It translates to CASSRDRAHLYGYTF.

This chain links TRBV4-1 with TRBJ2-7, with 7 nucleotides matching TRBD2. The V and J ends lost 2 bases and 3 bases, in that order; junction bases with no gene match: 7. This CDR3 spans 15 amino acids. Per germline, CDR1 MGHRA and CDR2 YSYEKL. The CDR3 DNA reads TGCGCCAGCAGCCAATACGGGGGGTCCAGCTACGAGCAGTACTTC. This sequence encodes CASSQYGGSSYEQYF.

CDR3 DNA: TGTGCCAGCAGCTTCACCGGACAGGCCGTCTCTGGAAACACCATATATTTT. Its protein product is CASSFTGQAVSGNTIYF. The chain joins TRBV13 to TRBJ1-3; 7 bases fit TRBD1. Germline V lookup: CDR1 PRHDT, CDR2 FYEKMQ (reference sequence). CDR3 length: 17 residues. The J segment lost 0 bases and the V segment lost 3 bases, leaving 8 bases of the junction unmatched.

The CDR3 here is CASGTWRNEQFF. The CDR3 DNA reads TGTGCCAGCGGGACCTGGAGGAATGAGCAGTTCTTC. The rearrangement links TRBV6-5 to TRBJ2-1; D is tentatively TRBD1 or TRBD2 (5 bases each). Between the trimmed V and J ends, which lost 8 bases and 7 bases, there was a span of 12 bases. The CDR3 spans 12 residues. CDR1 is MNHEY and CDR2 is SVGAGI in the germline V gene.

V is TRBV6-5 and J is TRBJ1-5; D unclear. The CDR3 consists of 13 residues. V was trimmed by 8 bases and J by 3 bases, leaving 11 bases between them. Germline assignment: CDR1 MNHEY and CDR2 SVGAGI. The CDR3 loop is CASGTVDNQPQHF. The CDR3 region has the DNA TGTGCCAGCGGAACAGTTGACAATCAGCCCCAGCATTTT.

Here the CDR3 reads CASRGTQGAYNEKLFF. The CDR3 DNA follows: TGTGCCAGTAGAGGGACTCAGGGGGCCTACAATGAAAAACTGTTTTTT. The chain links TRBV19 to TRBJ1-4; 8 nucleotides line up with TRBD1. Germline trimming cut 6 bases from V and 5 bases from J; bases unmatched to any gene: 11. The CDR3 spans 16 residues. Per the germline V gene, CDR1 is LNHDA and CDR2 is SQIVND (reference sequence). Full variable domain (rest looked up from reference TRBV19 and TRBJ1-4): DGGITQSPKYLFRKEGQNVTLSCEQNLNHDAMYWYRQDPGQGLRLIYYSQIVNDFQKGDIAEGYSVSREKKESFPLTVTSAQKNPTAFYLCASRGTQGAYNEKLFFGSGTQLSVL.

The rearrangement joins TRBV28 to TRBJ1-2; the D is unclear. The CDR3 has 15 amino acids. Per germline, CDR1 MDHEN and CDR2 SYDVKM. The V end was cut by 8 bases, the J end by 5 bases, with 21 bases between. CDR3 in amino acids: CASLSPGPDPYGYTF. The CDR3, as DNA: TGTGCCAGCCTAAGTCCCGGACCGGACCCTTATGGCTACACCTTC.

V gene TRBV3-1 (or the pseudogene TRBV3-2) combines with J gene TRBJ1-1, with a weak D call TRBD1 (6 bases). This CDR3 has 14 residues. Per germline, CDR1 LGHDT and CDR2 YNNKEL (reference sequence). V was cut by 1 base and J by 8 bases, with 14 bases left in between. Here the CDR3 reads CASSQVPGGAEAFF. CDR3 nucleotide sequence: TGTGCCAGCAGCCAAGTCCCCGGGGGGGCCGAAGCTTTCTTT.

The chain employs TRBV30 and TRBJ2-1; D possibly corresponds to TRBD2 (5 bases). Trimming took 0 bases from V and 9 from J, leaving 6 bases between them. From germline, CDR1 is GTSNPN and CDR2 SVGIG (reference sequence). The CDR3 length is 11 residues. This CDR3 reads CAWSVGGEQFF. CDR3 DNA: TGTGCCTGGAGTGTCGGAGGTGAGCAGTTCTTC.

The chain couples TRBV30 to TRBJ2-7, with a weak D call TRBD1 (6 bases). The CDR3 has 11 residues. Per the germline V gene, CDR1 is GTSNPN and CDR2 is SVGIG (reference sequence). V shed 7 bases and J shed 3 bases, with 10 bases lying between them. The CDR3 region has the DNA TGTGCCTCCTCGGACAGCTACGAGCAGTACTTC. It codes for CASSDSYEQYF.

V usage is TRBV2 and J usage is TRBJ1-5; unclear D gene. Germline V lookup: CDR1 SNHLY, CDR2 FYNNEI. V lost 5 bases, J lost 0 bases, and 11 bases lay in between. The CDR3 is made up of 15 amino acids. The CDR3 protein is CASSIPRLSNQPQHF. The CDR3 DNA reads TGTGCCAGCAGTATTCCAAGACTTAGCAATCAGCCCCAGCATTTT.

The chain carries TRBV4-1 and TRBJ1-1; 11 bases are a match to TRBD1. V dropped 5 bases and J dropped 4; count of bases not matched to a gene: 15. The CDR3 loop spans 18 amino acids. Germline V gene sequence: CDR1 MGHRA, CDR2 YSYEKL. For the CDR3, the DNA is TGCGCCAGCAGCAATCGGGACAGGGGGAGCGGGGTGAGCACTGAAGCTTTCTTT. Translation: CASSNRDRGSGVSTEAFF.